The 16 T cell receptor beta chains below were found in one sample sequenced in a study of T cell changes during pregnancy in multiple sclerosis. Repertoires were generated with immunoSEQ multiplex PCR, while TCRdb's copy carries only in-frame clones and drops some. Among fewer than 40,000 clones listed, around 91% were seen once. The sample in question was CD4+ T cells from peripheral blood mononuclear cells, obtained in the second trimester of pregnancy. The receptors were gathered from a female donor in good health, enrolled as a control in a pregnancy study.

This clone was detected only a few times. The V call is TRBV29-1, the J call TRBJ2-1; TRBD1 matches 9 bases. The trim removed 0 bases at V and 6 bases at J, leaving 6 bases unmatched. Germline V gene data show CDR1 as SQVTM and CDR2 as ANQGSEA. The CDR3 length is 15 residues. In nucleotides, the CDR3 is TGCAGCGTTGAAGATGGACAGGGGTCGAGCAATGAGCAGTTCTTC. Translating it yields CSVEDGQGSSNEQFF.

The chain uses TRBV9 and TRBJ2-3, with 9 bases aligning to TRBD2. The CDR3 is 15 residues long. J lost 6 bases, V lost 0 bases, and 5 bases had no gene match. Per the germline V gene, CDR1 is SGDLS and CDR2 is YYNGEE. The DNA of the CDR3 is TGTGCCAGCAGCGTAGAGTCTAGCGGGGAGGATACGCAGTATTTT. It codes for CASSVESSGEDTQYF.

The J gene is TRBJ1-5, the V gene TRBV10-1; 8 bases agree with TRBD1. The V segment lost 8 bases and the J segment 7 bases; nucleotides outside the gene matches: 7. The CDR3 contains 13 residues. The germline V gene has CDR1 WNHNN and CDR2 SYGVQD (reference sequence). The CDR3 DNA reads TGCGCCAGCTCGACAGGGGTCAGCCAGCCCCAGCATTTT. This codes for CASSTGVSQPQHF.

This clone was found once. Other DNA sequences within the sample encode an identical CDR3. V gene TRBV6-1 combines with J gene TRBJ1-5; 8 bases line up with TRBD1. Germline loops: CDR1 MNHNS, CDR2 SASEGT. Trimming took 2 bases from V and 6 from J; bases not matched to a gene: 3. The CDR3 is 14 amino acids. This CDR3 reads CASSEPGGFQPQHF. CDR3 bases: TGTGCCAGCAGTGAACCAGGGGGCTTTCAGCCCCAGCATTTT.

The chain has TRBV11-2 and TRBJ1-5; 8 bases agree with TRBD1. The CDR3 has 15 residues. Germline lookup yields CDR1 SGHAT and CDR2 FQNNGV. The junction had 8 bases not matched to a gene; V was cut back by 4 bases and J by 6 bases. CDR3 nucleotide sequence: TGTGCCAGCAGCTCGAACCAGGGGGCGGCTCAGCCCCAGCATTTT. Amino acid sequence: CASSSNQGAAQPQHF.

The chain uses TRBV7-2 and TRBJ2-2; 9 bases agree with TRBD2. CDR3 length: 18 amino acids. CDR1 and CDR2 (germline): SGHTA, FQGNSA. Trimming took 2 bases from V and 1 from J; bases not matched to a gene: 8. The CDR3 sequence is CASSLNVLLAGNTGELFF. CDR3 DNA: TGTGCCAGCAGCTTAAACGTTCTACTAGCGGGGAACACCGGGGAGCTGTTTTTT.

The CDR3 nucleotides are TGCGCCAGCAGCTTGGGACTAGCTCTCCTCCTAGAGAGCTCCTACAATGAGCAGTTCTTC. Amino acids: CASSLGLALLLESSYNEQFF. The V call is TRBV5-1, the J call TRBJ2-1; 7 bases are a match to TRBD2. CDR1 is SGHRS and CDR2 is YFSETQ in the germline V gene. Germline trimming cut 0 bases from V and 0 bases from J; bases unmatched to any gene: 15. The CDR3 sequence is 20 residues long.

The chain recombines TRBV5-1 with TRBJ2-1; 11 bases match TRBD1. The junction had 5 bases not matched to a gene; V was cut back by 4 bases and J by 5 bases. This CDR3 spans 15 amino acids. Per the germline V gene, CDR1 is SGHRS and CDR2 is YFSETQ. CDR3 residues: CASSHRDRGDNEQFF. The CDR3 nucleotides read TGCGCCAGCAGCCACAGGGACAGGGGGGACAATGAGCAGTTCTTC.

The CDR3 reads CASSWRDRGRVGELFF. CDR3 sequence (DNA): TGTGCCAGCAGCTGGCGGGACAGGGGGCGCGTCGGGGAGCTGTTTTTT. This sequence joins TRBV7-8 and TRBJ2-2; TRBD1 agrees at 12 bases. CDR3 length equals 16 residues. Germline V gene sequence: CDR1 SGHVS, CDR2 FQNEAQ. V lost 4 bases, J lost 7 bases, and 7 bases stayed unmatched.

V gene TRBV5-1 combines with J gene TRBJ1-3; D is perhaps TRBD1 (6 bases). Germline loops: CDR1 SGHRS, CDR2 YFSETQ. V was trimmed by 0 bases and J by 6 bases, leaving 7 bases between them. The CDR3 covers 13 residues. The CDR3 coding sequence is TGCGCCAGCAGCTTGGCAGGGGTAAACACCATATATTTT. It specifies CASSLAGVNTIYF. The whole variable domain, filled in from reference TRBV5-1 and TRBJ1-3, reads KAGVTQTPRYLIKTRGQQVTLSCSPISGHRSVSWYQQTPGQGLQFLFEYFSETQRNKGNFPGRFSGRQFSNSRSEMNVSTLELGDSALYLCASSLAGVNTIYFGEGSWLTVV.

This chain joins TRBV7-2 and TRBJ2-4; maybe TRBD2 (6 bases). This CDR3 has 13 residues. The germline V gene has CDR1 SGHTA and CDR2 FQGNSA. The V end was cut by 0 bases, the J end by 12 bases, with 12 bases between. As DNA, the CDR3 is TGTGCCAGCAGCTTAGCGGGAAGGGGAGGTCAGTACTTC. This gives the protein CASSLAGRGGQYF. Full variable domain (remainder filled in from reference TRBV7-2 and TRBJ2-4): GAGVSQSPSNKVTEKGKDVELRCDPISGHTALYWYRQSLGQGLEFLIYFQGNSAPDKSGLPSDRFSAERTGGSVSTLTIQRTQQEDSAVYLCASSLAGRGGQYFGAGTRLSVL.

This clone is medium-sized (0.01 to 0.1%) by share. The V call is TRBV29-1, the J call TRBJ1-1; possible D gene TRBD1, 5 bases. Germline V gene sequence: CDR1 SQVTM, CDR2 ANQGSEA. V was trimmed by 6 bases and J by 4 bases, leaving 12 bases between them. CDR3 length: 12 amino acids. CDR3 sequence: CSVAGTATEAFF. The CDR3 coding sequence is TGCAGCGTCGCCGGGACTGCCACTGAAGCTTTCTTT.

The chain carries TRBV5-4 and TRBJ1-1, with D perhaps TRBD1 (5 bases). In germline, CDR1 is SGHNT, CDR2 YYREEE (reference sequence). The CDR3 runs 15 residues. V lost 3 bases, J lost 0 bases, and 12 bases lay in between. CDR3 nucleotide sequence: TGTGCCAGCAGCTCCGGGGGGACGGTGAACACTGAAGCTTTCTTT. Protein product: CASSSGGTVNTEAFF.

V usage is TRBV7-9 and J usage is TRBJ2-1; 12 bases line up with TRBD2. The CDR3 runs 15 residues. CDR1 and CDR2 from the germline V gene are SEHNR and FQNEAQ (reference sequence). J lost 4 bases, V lost 4 bases, and 2 bases had no gene match. For the CDR3, the DNA is TGTGCCAGCAGCTCCGGACTAGCGGGGTACAATGAGCAGTTCTTC. Translated, it gives CASSSGLAGYNEQFF. Together with reference TRBV7-9 and TRBJ2-1, the CDR3 gives the full variable domain: DTGVSQNPRHKITKRGQNVTFRCDPISEHNRLYWYRQTLGQGPEFLTYFQNEAQLEKSRLLSDRFSAERPKGSFSTLEIQRTEQGDSAMYLCASSSGLAGYNEQFFGPGTRLTVL.

This chain uses TRBV7-7 with TRBJ2-2, with D hard to call. CDR3 length: 13 residues. Germline values: CDR1 SSHAT, CDR2 FNYEAQ (reference sequence). CDR3 DNA: TGTGCTTACGTTGAGAGTAATACCGGGGAGCTGTTTTTT. It yields the protein CAYVESNTGELFF.

The rearrangement joins TRBV27 to TRBJ2-7, with D perhaps TRBD1 (5 bases). The V and J ends lost 6 bases and 13 bases respectively, with 22 bases between them. The CDR3 contains 13 residues. The germline V gene has CDR1 MNHEY and CDR2 SMNVEV (reference sequence). CDR3 amino acids: CASRGLTQLVQYF. The CDR3 region has the DNA TGTGCCAGCAGGGGGCTGACGCAATTAGTTCAATACTTC.